This T cell receptor (beta chain) was identified during a study of blood T cell repertoires in COVID-19. Study-wide context: Acute and convalescent COVID-19 samples came from the United States, Italy and Spain.

The protocol was immunoSEQ multiplex PCR, while the TCRdb copy is restricted to in-frame clones and leaves out a portion. The table records some 42,000 clones, approximately 91% of them present only once. Germline CDR1 is SGHVS and CDR2 is FQNEAQ. The CDR3 contains 17 residues. V shed 3 bases, J shed 1 base, and the junction held 9 bases outside the gene matches. J is TRBJ2-7 and V is TRBV7-8; 10 positions match TRBD1. The TCR comes from a human donor in a cohort sampled during active COVID-19. Sequencing was done on a sample of peripheral blood. The DNA for the CDR3 is TGTGCCAGCAGCTTGACCGGGACAGGGGTCGGATCCTACGAGCAGTACTTC. Translated, it gives CASSLTGTGVGSYEQYF.